This TCR beta chain was retrieved from a study of cytomegalovirus exposure and HLA in healthy donors. Whole-study findings and limits: There were 150 to 200 TCR beta chains listed as cytomegalovirus-associated. Sequencing artifact likely explains a cluster of highly shared sequence variants. Through in vitro validation, three CMV-associated chains were shown to be specific for CMV antigens. An analysis that was carried out later associated 15,000 to 20,000 TCR beta sequences with HLA alleles at 0.05 false discovery rate.

13 Jbeta primers and 60 Vbeta primers were used for the PCR. The repertoire was sequenced with immunoSEQ multiplex PCR; TCRdb's copy has only in-frame clones and lacks some. Of a few hundred thousand clones listed, roughly four fifths are singletons. CDR1 is SGHAT and CDR2 is FQNNGV in the germline V gene. CDR3 length: 13 amino acids. Trimming cost V 2 bases and J 6 bases; bases outside gene matches: 3. A remark on this clone: Its antigen is currently unknown.

The sequenced material came from PBMCs. The V gene is TRBV11-2, the J gene TRBJ1-2; 7 bases agree with TRBD1. This clonotype originated in a girl between 10 and 17 years old in good health and CMV-seronegative. CDR3 sequence reads: CASSLRGRNGYTF. The CDR3 bases are TGTGCCAGCAGCTTAAGGGGGCGGAATGGCTACACCTTC.